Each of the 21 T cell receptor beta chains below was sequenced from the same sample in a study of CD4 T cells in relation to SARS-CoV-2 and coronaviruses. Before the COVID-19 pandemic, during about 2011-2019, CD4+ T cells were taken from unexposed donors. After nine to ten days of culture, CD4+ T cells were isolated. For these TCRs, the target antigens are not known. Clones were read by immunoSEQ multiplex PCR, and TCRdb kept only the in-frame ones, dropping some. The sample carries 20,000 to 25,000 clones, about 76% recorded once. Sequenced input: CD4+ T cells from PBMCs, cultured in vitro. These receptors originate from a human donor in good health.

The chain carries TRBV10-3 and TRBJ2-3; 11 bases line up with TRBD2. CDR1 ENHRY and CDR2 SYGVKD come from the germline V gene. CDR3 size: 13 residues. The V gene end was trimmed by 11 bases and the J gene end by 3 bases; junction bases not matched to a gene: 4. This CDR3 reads CAVGTSGTDTQYF. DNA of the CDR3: TGTGCCGTAGGGACTAGCGGAACAGATACGCAGTATTTT.

CDR3 loop: CASSQEILVEPQHF. The CDR3 nucleotides are TGCGCCAGCAGCCAAGAAATTCTTGTTGAGCCCCAGCATTTT. The chain links TRBV4-3 to TRBJ1-5; D is unclear. CDR1 is LGHNA and CDR2 is YSLEER in the germline V gene. The CDR3 sequence is 14 residues long. V lost 0 bases, J lost 8 bases, and 11 bases lay in between.

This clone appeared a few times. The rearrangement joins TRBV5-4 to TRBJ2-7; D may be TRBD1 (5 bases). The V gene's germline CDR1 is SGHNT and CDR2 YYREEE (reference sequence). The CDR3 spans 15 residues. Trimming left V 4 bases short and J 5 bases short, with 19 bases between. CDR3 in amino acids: CASSPGINRQDEQYF. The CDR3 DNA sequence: TGTGCCAGCAGCCCAGGGATCAACCGTCAGGACGAGCAGTACTTC.

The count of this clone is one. CDR3 sequence (DNA): TGTGCCAGCAATTATGACAGGGGCCCCGGGGAGCTGTTTTTT. Its protein product is CASNYDRGPGELFF. The chain couples TRBV21-1 to TRBJ2-2; the table calls TRBD1, which could not be checked here. TRBV21-1 is deemed a pseudogene. CDR3 length: 14 amino acids.

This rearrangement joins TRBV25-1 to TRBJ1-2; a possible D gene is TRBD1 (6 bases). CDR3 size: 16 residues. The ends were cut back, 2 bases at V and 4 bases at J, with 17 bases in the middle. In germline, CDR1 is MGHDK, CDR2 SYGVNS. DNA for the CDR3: TGTGCCAGCAGTGAAGAAGGACAGCCTGAACCCTATGGCTACACCTTC. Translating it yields CASSEEGQPEPYGYTF.

CDR3 protein: CASNSGSTDTQYF. The CDR3 coding sequence is TGTGCCAGTAATAGCGGTAGCACAGATACGCAGTATTTT. The chain employs TRBV7-9 and TRBJ2-3, with D maybe TRBD2 (6 bases). Germline values: CDR1 SEHNR, CDR2 FQNEAQ (reference sequence). The V end was cut by 9 bases, the J end by 0 bases, with 10 bases between. This CDR3 region has 13 residues.

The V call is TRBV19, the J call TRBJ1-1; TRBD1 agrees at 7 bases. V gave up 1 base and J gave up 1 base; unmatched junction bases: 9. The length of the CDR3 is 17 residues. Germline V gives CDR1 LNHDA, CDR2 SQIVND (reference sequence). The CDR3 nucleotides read TGTGCCAGTAGTATAGGTTGGGACAGACTGGGGAACACTGAAGCTTTCTTT. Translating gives CASSIGWDRLGNTEAFF.

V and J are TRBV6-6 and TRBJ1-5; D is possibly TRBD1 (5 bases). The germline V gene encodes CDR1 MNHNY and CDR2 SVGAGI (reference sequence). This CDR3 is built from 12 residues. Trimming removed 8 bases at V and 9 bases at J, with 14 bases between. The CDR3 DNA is TGTGCCAGCGGGCCGGGGGTTTGGCCCCAGCATTTT. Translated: CASGPGVWPQHF.

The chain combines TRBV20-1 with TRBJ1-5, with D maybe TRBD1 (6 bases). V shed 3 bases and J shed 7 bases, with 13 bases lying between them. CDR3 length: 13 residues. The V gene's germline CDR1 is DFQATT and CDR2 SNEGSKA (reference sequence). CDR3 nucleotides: TGCAGTGCTAGTAAACAGGGTGACCAGCCCCAGCATTTT. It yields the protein CSASKQGDQPQHF.

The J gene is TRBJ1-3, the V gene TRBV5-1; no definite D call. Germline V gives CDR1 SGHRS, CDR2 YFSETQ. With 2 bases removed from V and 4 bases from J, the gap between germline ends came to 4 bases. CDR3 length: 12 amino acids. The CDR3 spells CASSFPGNTIYF. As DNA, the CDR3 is TGCGCCAGCAGCTTCCCCGGAAACACCATATATTTT.

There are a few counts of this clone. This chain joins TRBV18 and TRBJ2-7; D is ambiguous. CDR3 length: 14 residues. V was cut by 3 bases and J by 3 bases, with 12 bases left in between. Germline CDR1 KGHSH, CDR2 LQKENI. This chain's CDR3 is CASSPTSKDYEQYF. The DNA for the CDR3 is TGTGCCAGCTCACCGACTTCAAAGGACTACGAGCAGTACTTC.

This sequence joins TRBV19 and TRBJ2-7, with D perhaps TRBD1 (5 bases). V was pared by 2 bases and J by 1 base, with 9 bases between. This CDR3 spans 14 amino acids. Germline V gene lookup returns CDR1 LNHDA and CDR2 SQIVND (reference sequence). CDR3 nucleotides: TGTGCCAGTAGTATACGTAGGGGATCCTACGAGCAGTACTTC. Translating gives CASSIRRGSYEQYF. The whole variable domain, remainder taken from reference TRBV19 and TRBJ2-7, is DGGITQSPKYLFRKEGQNVTLSCEQNLNHDAMYWYRQDPGQGLRLIYYSQIVNDFQKGDIAEGYSVSREKKESFPLTVTSAQKNPTAFYLCASSIRRGSYEQYFGPGTRLTVT.

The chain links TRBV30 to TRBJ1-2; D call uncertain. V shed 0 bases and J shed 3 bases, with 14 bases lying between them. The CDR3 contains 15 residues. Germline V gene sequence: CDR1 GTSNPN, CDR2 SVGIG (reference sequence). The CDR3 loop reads CAWSVGRPGDYGYTF. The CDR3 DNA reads TGTGCCTGGAGTGTAGGGCGTCCAGGAGACTATGGCTACACCTTC.

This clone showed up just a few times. The CDR3 loop is CASSSKAGNTIYF. CDR3 DNA sequence: TGTGCCAGTAGTTCAAAGGCTGGAAACACCATATATTTT. The chain joins TRBV19 to TRBJ1-3; unclear D gene. This CDR3 has 13 residues. Per the germline V gene, CDR1 is LNHDA and CDR2 is SQIVND (reference sequence). Trimming cost V 5 bases and J 2 bases, with 7 bases left between them.

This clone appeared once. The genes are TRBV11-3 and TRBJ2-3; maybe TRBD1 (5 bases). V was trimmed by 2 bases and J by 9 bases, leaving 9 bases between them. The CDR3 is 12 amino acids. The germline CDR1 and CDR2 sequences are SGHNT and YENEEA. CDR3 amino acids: CASSLSGKTQYF. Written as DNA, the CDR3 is TGTGCCAGCAGCTTATCAGGGAAAACGCAGTATTTT. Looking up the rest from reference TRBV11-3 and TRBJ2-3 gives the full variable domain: EAGVVQSPRYKIIEKKQPVAFWCNPISGHNTLYWYLQNLGQGPELLIRYENEEAVDDSQLPKDRFSAERLKGVDSTLKIQPAELGDSAVYLCASSLSGKTQYFGPGTRLTVL.

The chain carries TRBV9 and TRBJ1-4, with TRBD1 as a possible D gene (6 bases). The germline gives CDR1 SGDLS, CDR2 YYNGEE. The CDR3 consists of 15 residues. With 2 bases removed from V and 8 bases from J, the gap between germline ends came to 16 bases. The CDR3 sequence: CASSVQGGPREKLFF. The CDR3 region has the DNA TGTGCCAGCAGCGTCCAAGGGGGGCCTCGAGAAAAACTGTTTTTT.

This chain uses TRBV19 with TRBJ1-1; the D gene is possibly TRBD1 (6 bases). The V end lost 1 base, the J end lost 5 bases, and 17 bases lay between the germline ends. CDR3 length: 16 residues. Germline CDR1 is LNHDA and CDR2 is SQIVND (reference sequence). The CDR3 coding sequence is TGTGCCAGTAGTATAGGAAGGGGGGGGCGCGTGACTGAAGCTTTCTTT. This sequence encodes CASSIGRGGRVTEAFF.

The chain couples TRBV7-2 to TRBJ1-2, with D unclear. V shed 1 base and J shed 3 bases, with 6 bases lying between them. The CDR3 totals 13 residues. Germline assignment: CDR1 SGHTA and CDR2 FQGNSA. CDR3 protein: CASSLGADYGYTF. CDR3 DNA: TGTGCCAGCAGCTTAGGGGCTGACTATGGCTACACCTTC.

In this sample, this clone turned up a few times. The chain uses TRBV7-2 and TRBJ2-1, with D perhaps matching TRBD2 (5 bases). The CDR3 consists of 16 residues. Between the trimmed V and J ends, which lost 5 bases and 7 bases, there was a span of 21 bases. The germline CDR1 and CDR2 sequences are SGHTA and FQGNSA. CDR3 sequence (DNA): TGTGCCAGCAGCCGCTCAGTAGTGGGGAGCTCAAATGAGCAGTTCTTC. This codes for CASSRSVVGSSNEQFF.

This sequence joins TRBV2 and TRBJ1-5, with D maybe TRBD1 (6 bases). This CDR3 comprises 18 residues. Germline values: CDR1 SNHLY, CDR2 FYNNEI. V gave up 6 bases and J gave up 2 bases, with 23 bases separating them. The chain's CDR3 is CASRVRPWGAVGNQPQHF. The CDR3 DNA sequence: TGTGCCAGCAGGGTTCGACCGTGGGGGGCTGTTGGCAATCAGCCCCAGCATTTT.

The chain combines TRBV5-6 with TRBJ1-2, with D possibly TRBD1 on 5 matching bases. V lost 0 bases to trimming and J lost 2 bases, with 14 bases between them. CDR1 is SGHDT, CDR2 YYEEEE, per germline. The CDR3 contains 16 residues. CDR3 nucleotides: TGTGCCAGCAGCTTGGAAAGGGACTACAGGAACTATGGCTACACCTTC. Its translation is CASSLERDYRNYGYTF.